This entry lists 32 T cell receptor beta chains sequenced from one sample in a study of T-cell memory formation after mild COVID-19 listed by TCRdb under 2021. Libraries were constructed by 5' RACE. TCRdb lists the instrument as Illumina NovaSeq 6000. TCRdb reanalyzed the raw reads on its own, using fastp at Q25 for trimming and MiXCR for clone calling, and kept in-frame beta chains. Identical CDR3 protein sequences are pooled into one entry, listed with their most common genes and DNA. This sample lists 250,000 to 350,000 distinct CDR3 sequences; around 15% were detected once. The ten biggest clones cover 23% of the sample. Sample: PBMCs or a T cell subset sorted from them (not recorded which). These receptors originate from a man younger than 35 who had mild COVID-19 (a few samples of this study predate the infection). The sample titles of this study are shuffled in the database, so cell type and time point are left out; the donor was told from shared clones.

The chain joins TRBV4-1 to TRBJ2-1, with D tentatively TRBD2 (6 bases). V lost 4 bases, J lost 8 bases, and 24 bases lay in between. This CDR3 spans 17 amino acids. CDR1 and CDR2 (germline): MGHRA, YSYEKL. CDR3 region: CASSPSAGILGGDEQFF. The CDR3 region has the DNA TGCGCCAGCAGCCCGTCGGCGGGAATCTTGGGCGGCGATGAGCAGTTCTTC.

This clonotype was counted only a few times. This rearrangement joins TRBV6-6 to TRBJ1-4; 11 nucleotides agree with TRBD1. Germline CDR1 MNHNY, CDR2 SVGAGI (reference sequence). There are 14 residues in the CDR3. The trim removed 8 bases at V and 7 bases at J, leaving 6 bases unmatched. The CDR3 DNA reads as TGTGCCAGCGGCACCGGGACAGGGGGTGAAAAACTGTTTTTT. This encodes CASGTGTGGEKLFF.

This clonotype was counted once. CDR3: CASSLGVQGRQPQHF. CDR3 sequence (DNA): TGTGCCAGCAGCTTGGGAGTCCAGGGAAGGCAGCCCCAGCATTTT. The genes are TRBV5-6 and TRBJ1-5, with a tentative D call TRBD1 (5 bases). Germline values: CDR1 SGHDT, CDR2 YYEEEE. The CDR3 extends over 15 amino acids. Trimming removed 0 bases from V and 7 bases from J, with 14 bases in between.

This clonotype was counted at least ten times. The rearrangement links TRBV5-1 to TRBJ2-5; a possible D gene is TRBD2 (7 bases). The CDR3 loop spans 15 amino acids. Germline CDR1 is SGHRS and CDR2 is YFSETQ. Deletions cut 4 bases from V and 5 bases from J, with 18 bases between. The CDR3 DNA reads TGCGCCAGCAGCGTGCAGGGGAGGGGAGTTGAGACCCAGTACTTC. This codes for CASSVQGRGVETQYF. Complete variable domain (other parts from reference TRBV5-1 and TRBJ2-5): KAGVTQTPRYLIKTRGQQVTLSCSPISGHRSVSWYQQTPGQGLQFLFEYFSETQRNKGNFPGRFSGRQFSNSRSEMNVSTLELGDSALYLCASSVQGRGVETQYFGPGTRLLVL.

A few counts support this clonotype. One end of the junction does not line up with germline, which may come from a read error. This CDR3 reads CSASGQIESFF. The CDR3 DNA reads TGCAGCGCTTCTGGACAGATTGAATCTTTCTTT. V usage is TRBV29-1 and J usage is TRBJ1-1; a possible D gene is TRBD1 (6 bases). This CDR3 region has 11 residues. Germline V lookup: CDR1 SQVTM, CDR2 ANQGSEA. The full variable domain, in which reference TRBV29-1 and TRBJ1-1 provide the parts outside the CDR3, is SAVISQKPSRDICQRGTSLTIQCQVDSQVTMMFWYRQQPGQSLTLIATANQGSEATYESGFVIDKFPISRPNLTFSTLTVSNMSPEDSSIYLCSASGQIESFFGQGTRLTVV.

The V gene is TRBV28, the J gene TRBJ2-2, with D unclear. CDR1 and CDR2 (germline): MDHEN, SYDVKM. The CDR3 spans 14 residues. V was shortened by 3 bases and J by 0 bases, with 5 bases between the two germline ends. CDR3 loop: CASSFRPNTGELFF. In nucleotides, the CDR3 is TGTGCCAGCAGTTTTCGACCGAACACCGGGGAGCTGTTTTTT.

This clonotype has more than one count but fewer than ten. J is TRBJ1-1 and V is TRBV5-1, with TRBD1 identical over 7 bases. CDR1 SGHRS and CDR2 YFSETQ come from the germline V gene. V trimming: 5 bases; J trimming: 1 base; junction bases outside the gene matches: 5. The CDR3 runs to 14 residues. The CDR3 is CASSWDSPNTEAFF. The CDR3 coding sequence is TGCGCCAGCAGTTGGGACAGTCCGAACACTGAAGCTTTCTTT.

This clonotype was counted only a few times. The chain is built from TRBV5-1 and TRBJ1-2; TRBD1 aligns across 8 bases. The ends lost 3 bases at V and 4 bases at J; junction bases unmatched: 5. The CDR3 covers 14 residues. CDR1 SGHRS and CDR2 YFSETQ come from the germline V gene. Here the CDR3 DNA reads TGCGCCAGCAGCTCCACACAGGGGGGCTATGGCTACACCTTC. This sequence encodes CASSSTQGGYGYTF.

This clonotype showed up just a few times. The chain links TRBV7-2 to TRBJ2-4, with D possibly matching TRBD2 (6 bases). The CDR3 runs 20 residues. V lost 6 bases and J 0 bases, leaving 27 bases between the germline ends. Per germline, CDR1 SGHTA and CDR2 FQGNSA. The CDR3: CASSEVGGELITSAKNIQYF. The CDR3 DNA reads TGTGCCAGCAGTGAAGTGGGCGGGGAACTCATAACTTCAGCCAAAAACATTCAGTACTTC.

This clonotype was recorded at least ten times. V usage is TRBV3-1 and J usage is TRBJ2-3; 7 bases are shared with TRBD2. Germline-derived CDR1 and CDR2 are LGHDT and YNNKEL (reference sequence). V shed 0 bases and J 4 bases; nucleotides not matched to a gene: 7. This CDR3 comprises 16 residues. The CDR3 DNA is TGTGCCAGCAGCCAAGAGGCCCGGGGGGACTCAGATACGCAGTATTTT. It is translated as CASSQEARGDSDTQYF.

J is TRBJ1-4 and V is TRBV5-8; 10 bases are shared with TRBD1. CDR1 and CDR2 from the germline V gene are SGHTS and YDEGEE. V lost 4 bases and J lost 5; bases outside the gene matches: 5. This CDR3 comprises 15 residues. DNA for the CDR3: TGTGCCAGCAGCCCGAGGGACAGGGGAAATGAAAAACTGTTTTTT. Residues: CASSPRDRGNEKLFF.

This clonotype was picked up a small number of times. This rearrangement joins TRBV28 to TRBJ1-1, with D possibly TRBD1 on 5 matching bases. Germline V gene data show CDR1 as MDHEN and CDR2 as SYDVKM. The CDR3 is 16 amino acids. V gave up 3 bases and J gave up 1 base, with 15 bases separating them. The CDR3 reads CASSFSTGLTNTEAFF. The CDR3 DNA sequence: TGTGCCAGCAGTTTCTCAACGGGACTCACGAACACTGAAGCTTTCTTT.

This clonotype turned up a few times. This chain links TRBV28 with TRBJ1-6; D remains unclear. V was pared by 4 bases and J by 4 bases, with 14 bases between. CDR3 length: 16 amino acids. Germline V gene sequence: CDR1 MDHEN, CDR2 SYDVKM. As DNA, the CDR3 is TGTGCCAGCAGTTCGGGAGCAGCAATTTATAATTCACCCCTCCACTTT. Protein product: CASSSGAAIYNSPLHF.

The genes are TRBV12-3 or TRBV12-4 and TRBJ1-5; the match to TRBD1 covers 10 bases. The CDR3 contains 15 residues. The junction had 8 bases not matched to a gene; V was cut back by 5 bases and J by 7 bases. The CDR3 here is CASSPRTGGLQPQHF. The CDR3 nucleotides read TGTGCCAGCAGTCCGAGGACAGGGGGGTTGCAGCCCCAGCATTTT.

The sample holds a few counts of this clonotype. The V gene is TRBV27, the J gene TRBJ1-1, with D uncertain. Germline CDR1 reads MNHEY; CDR2 reads SMNVEV (reference sequence). This CDR3 comprises 14 residues. Trimming stripped 2 bases from V and 4 bases from J, with 11 bases between. The CDR3: CASSLGKVATEAFF. In DNA, the CDR3 is TGTGCCAGCAGTTTAGGGAAGGTGGCCACTGAAGCTTTCTTT.

There are many counts of this clonotype. The chain couples TRBV15 to TRBJ2-4; D is possibly TRBD1 (6 bases). Germline V CDR1 and CDR2: LNHNV, YYDKDF (reference sequence). The CDR3 has 14 amino acids. V lost 1 base and J 6 bases, leaving 10 bases between the germline ends. CDR3 coding DNA: TGTGCCACCAGCAGAGTTAAGGACAGAAACATTCAGTACTTC. As protein: CATSRVKDRNIQYF.

This clonotype was observed a handful of times. The genes are TRBV7-9 and TRBJ2-3; D remains unclear. V was shortened by 4 bases and J by 6 bases, with 17 bases between the two germline ends. The CDR3 extends over 15 amino acids. CDR1 and CDR2 (germline): SEHNR, FQNEAQ (reference sequence). The CDR3 loop reads CASSSRGSGMDTQYF. The CDR3 bases are TGTGCCAGCAGCTCCAGAGGTTCAGGAATGGATACGCAGTATTTT.

V gene TRBV12-3 or TRBV12-4 combines with J gene TRBJ2-2; the D gene is possibly TRBD2 (5 bases). V was cut by 6 bases and J by 0 bases, with 11 bases left in between. This CDR3 is built from 15 residues. This chain's CDR3 is CASRRGQTNTGELFF. CDR3 in DNA: TGTGCCAGCAGGCGCGGGCAGACGAACACCGGGGAGCTGTTTTTT.

This clonotype was seen only a few times. The V gene is TRBV27, the J gene TRBJ2-3; 7 positions match TRBD2. The CDR3 sequence is 16 residues long. The junction had 10 bases not matched to a gene; V was cut back by 5 bases and J by 2 bases. Germline loops: CDR1 MNHEY, CDR2 SMNVEV (reference sequence). The CDR3 bases are TGTGCCAGCAGTCCCAAGACTAGCCGCTACACAGATACGCAGTATTTT. It specifies CASSPKTSRYTDTQYF.

This rearrangement joins TRBV3-1 to TRBJ1-2; D unclear. This CDR3 is built from 14 residues. V was trimmed by 0 bases and J by 7 bases, leaving 12 bases between them. CDR1 LGHDT and CDR2 YNNKEL come from the germline V gene (reference sequence). As DNA, the CDR3 is TGTGCCAGCAGCCAAGATCTCAGCCCCGGTGGCTACACCTTC. Translating gives CASSQDLSPGGYTF. The full variable domain, rest sourced from reference TRBV3-1 and TRBJ1-2, is DTAVSQTPKYLVTQMGNDKSIKCEQNLGHDTMYWYKQDSKKFLKIMFSYNNKELIINETVPNRFSPKSPDKAHLNLHINSLELGDSAVYFCASSQDLSPGGYTFGSGTRLTVV.

There are a few counts of this clonotype. The chain couples TRBV20-1 to TRBJ2-5; D is unresolved. V shed 5 bases and J shed 13 bases, with 17 bases lying between them. The V gene's germline CDR1 is DFQATT and CDR2 SNEGSKA (reference sequence). The CDR3 has 11 residues. CDR3: CSALDGGITYF. DNA of the CDR3: TGCAGTGCTCTTGACGGCGGTATAACGTACTTC.

This clonotype was detected a few times. The chain couples TRBV7-2 to TRBJ2-7; 8 bases are shared with TRBD2. Germline CDR1 reads SGHTA; CDR2 reads FQGNSA. The CDR3 is 12 amino acids. J gave up 6 bases and V 6 bases, and 4 bases lay outside the gene matches. The CDR3 nucleotides read TGTGCCAGCAGTGCGGGGGGTGGCGAGCAGTACTTC. Protein product: CASSAGGGEQYF.

This clonotype was detected a few times. The chain combines TRBV6-2 or TRBV6-3 with TRBJ1-5; TRBD1 matches 8 bases. J lost 7 bases, V lost 7 bases, and 12 bases had no gene match. Looked up from germline, CDR1 is MNHEY and CDR2 is SVGEGT. The CDR3 is made up of 15 amino acids. The CDR3 loop reads CASTHRQGALQPQHF. The CDR3 nucleotides are TGTGCCAGCACCCACAGGCAGGGGGCTTTGCAGCCCCAGCATTTT.

This chain joins TRBV6-2 or TRBV6-3 and TRBJ1-5, with D unclear. CDR3 length: 17 residues. V lost 2 bases and J 0 bases, leaving 14 bases between the germline ends. CDR1 and CDR2 from the germline V gene are MNHEY and SVGEGT. Written as DNA, the CDR3 is TGTGCCAGCAGTTACGGAACGGGAATGGGTAGCAATCAGCCCCAGCATTTT. Its protein is CASSYGTGMGSNQPQHF.

CDR3: CASSQDRWTSGVGGDTQYF. CDR3 in DNA: TGCGCCAGCAGCCAAGATAGGTGGACTAGCGGGGTAGGGGGAGATACGCAGTATTTT. This chain connects TRBV4-3 to TRBJ2-3; 12 bases line up with TRBD2. Losses at the gene ends were 0 bases for V and 5 bases for J; bases not matched to a gene: 12. CDR1 is LGHNA and CDR2 is YSLEER in the germline V gene. This CDR3 is built from 19 residues.

This clonotype came up a few times. The chain combines TRBV2 with TRBJ2-7; tentatively, D is TRBD2 (5 bases). Trimming left V 3 bases short and J 0 bases short, with 12 bases between. The germline V gene has CDR1 SNHLY and CDR2 FYNNEI. The CDR3 covers 15 residues. This CDR3 reads CASSERAENSYEQYF. The CDR3 nucleotides are TGTGCCAGCAGTGAGCGGGCCGAAAACTCCTACGAGCAGTACTTC. Using reference TRBV2 and TRBJ2-7 for the parts outside the CDR3, the full variable domain is EPEVTQTPSHQVTQMGQEVILRCVPISNHLYFYWYRQILGQKVEFLVSFYNNEISEKSEIFDDQFSVERPDGSNFTLKIRSTKLEDSAMYFCASSERAENSYEQYFGPGTRLTVT.

Only a few counts were recorded for this clonotype. V gene TRBV29-1 combines with J gene TRBJ1-4, with TRBD1 as a possible D gene (5 bases). This CDR3 has 12 amino acids. Trimming shortened V by 7 bases and J by 8 bases, and 14 bases separated the two germline ends. CDR1 and CDR2 from the germline V gene are SQVTM and ANQGSEA. The CDR3 bases are TGCAGCGCTGGGGGGGGACTCGAAAAACTGTTTTTT. Translating gives CSAGGGLEKLFF.

The table lists this clonotype with a count of one. This sequence joins TRBV12-3 or TRBV12-4 and TRBJ1-6, with 8 nucleotides matching TRBD1. This CDR3 has 14 residues. V dropped 6 bases and J dropped 7; count of bases not matched to a gene: 5. The CDR3 DNA reads TGTGCCAGCAGAGGACAGGGCGGAAATTCACCCCTCCACTTT. It specifies CASRGQGGNSPLHF.

This clonotype was picked up many times. This chain joins TRBV5-1 and TRBJ2-3; D is tentatively TRBD1 or TRBD2 (5 bases each). The V and J ends lost 0 bases and 2 bases respectively, with 10 bases between them. This CDR3 spans 15 amino acids. The germline CDR1 and CDR2 sequences are SGHRS and YFSETQ. The CDR3 is CASSLGGVHTDTQYF. The CDR3 nucleotides read TGCGCCAGCAGCTTGGGAGGGGTTCACACAGATACGCAGTATTTT.

The V gene is TRBV5-1, the J gene TRBJ2-2; weak D call: TRBD2 (5 bases). V gave up 3 bases and J gave up 6 bases, with 12 bases separating them. The germline V gene encodes CDR1 SGHRS and CDR2 YFSETQ. The CDR3 is 14 residues long. This chain's CDR3 is CASSSAPEAGELFF. CDR3 coding DNA: TGCGCCAGCAGCTCGGCACCGGAGGCCGGGGAGCTGTTTTTT.

This clonotype has a count of ten or more. The V call is TRBV7-8, the J call TRBJ2-3, with D possibly being TRBD1 or TRBD2 (5 bases each). CDR3 length: 14 amino acids. The V and J ends lost 0 bases and 12 bases respectively, with 16 bases between them. The germline CDR1 and CDR2 sequences are SGHVS and FQNEAQ. In nucleotides, the CDR3 is TGTGCCAGCAGCTTAGCAGGGACGGAGAGGCCTCAGTATTTT. It codes for CASSLAGTERPQYF.

V and J are TRBV5-5 and TRBJ1-5; no clear D gene. CDR1 is SGHKS and CDR2 is YYEKEE in the germline V gene (reference sequence). The CDR3 is 13 amino acids. Deletions cut 3 bases from V and 12 bases from J, with 16 bases between. The CDR3 DNA follows: TGTGCCAGCAGCTCCGCGATCATGGGGAGCCAGCATTTT. Its translation is CASSSAIMGSQHF.